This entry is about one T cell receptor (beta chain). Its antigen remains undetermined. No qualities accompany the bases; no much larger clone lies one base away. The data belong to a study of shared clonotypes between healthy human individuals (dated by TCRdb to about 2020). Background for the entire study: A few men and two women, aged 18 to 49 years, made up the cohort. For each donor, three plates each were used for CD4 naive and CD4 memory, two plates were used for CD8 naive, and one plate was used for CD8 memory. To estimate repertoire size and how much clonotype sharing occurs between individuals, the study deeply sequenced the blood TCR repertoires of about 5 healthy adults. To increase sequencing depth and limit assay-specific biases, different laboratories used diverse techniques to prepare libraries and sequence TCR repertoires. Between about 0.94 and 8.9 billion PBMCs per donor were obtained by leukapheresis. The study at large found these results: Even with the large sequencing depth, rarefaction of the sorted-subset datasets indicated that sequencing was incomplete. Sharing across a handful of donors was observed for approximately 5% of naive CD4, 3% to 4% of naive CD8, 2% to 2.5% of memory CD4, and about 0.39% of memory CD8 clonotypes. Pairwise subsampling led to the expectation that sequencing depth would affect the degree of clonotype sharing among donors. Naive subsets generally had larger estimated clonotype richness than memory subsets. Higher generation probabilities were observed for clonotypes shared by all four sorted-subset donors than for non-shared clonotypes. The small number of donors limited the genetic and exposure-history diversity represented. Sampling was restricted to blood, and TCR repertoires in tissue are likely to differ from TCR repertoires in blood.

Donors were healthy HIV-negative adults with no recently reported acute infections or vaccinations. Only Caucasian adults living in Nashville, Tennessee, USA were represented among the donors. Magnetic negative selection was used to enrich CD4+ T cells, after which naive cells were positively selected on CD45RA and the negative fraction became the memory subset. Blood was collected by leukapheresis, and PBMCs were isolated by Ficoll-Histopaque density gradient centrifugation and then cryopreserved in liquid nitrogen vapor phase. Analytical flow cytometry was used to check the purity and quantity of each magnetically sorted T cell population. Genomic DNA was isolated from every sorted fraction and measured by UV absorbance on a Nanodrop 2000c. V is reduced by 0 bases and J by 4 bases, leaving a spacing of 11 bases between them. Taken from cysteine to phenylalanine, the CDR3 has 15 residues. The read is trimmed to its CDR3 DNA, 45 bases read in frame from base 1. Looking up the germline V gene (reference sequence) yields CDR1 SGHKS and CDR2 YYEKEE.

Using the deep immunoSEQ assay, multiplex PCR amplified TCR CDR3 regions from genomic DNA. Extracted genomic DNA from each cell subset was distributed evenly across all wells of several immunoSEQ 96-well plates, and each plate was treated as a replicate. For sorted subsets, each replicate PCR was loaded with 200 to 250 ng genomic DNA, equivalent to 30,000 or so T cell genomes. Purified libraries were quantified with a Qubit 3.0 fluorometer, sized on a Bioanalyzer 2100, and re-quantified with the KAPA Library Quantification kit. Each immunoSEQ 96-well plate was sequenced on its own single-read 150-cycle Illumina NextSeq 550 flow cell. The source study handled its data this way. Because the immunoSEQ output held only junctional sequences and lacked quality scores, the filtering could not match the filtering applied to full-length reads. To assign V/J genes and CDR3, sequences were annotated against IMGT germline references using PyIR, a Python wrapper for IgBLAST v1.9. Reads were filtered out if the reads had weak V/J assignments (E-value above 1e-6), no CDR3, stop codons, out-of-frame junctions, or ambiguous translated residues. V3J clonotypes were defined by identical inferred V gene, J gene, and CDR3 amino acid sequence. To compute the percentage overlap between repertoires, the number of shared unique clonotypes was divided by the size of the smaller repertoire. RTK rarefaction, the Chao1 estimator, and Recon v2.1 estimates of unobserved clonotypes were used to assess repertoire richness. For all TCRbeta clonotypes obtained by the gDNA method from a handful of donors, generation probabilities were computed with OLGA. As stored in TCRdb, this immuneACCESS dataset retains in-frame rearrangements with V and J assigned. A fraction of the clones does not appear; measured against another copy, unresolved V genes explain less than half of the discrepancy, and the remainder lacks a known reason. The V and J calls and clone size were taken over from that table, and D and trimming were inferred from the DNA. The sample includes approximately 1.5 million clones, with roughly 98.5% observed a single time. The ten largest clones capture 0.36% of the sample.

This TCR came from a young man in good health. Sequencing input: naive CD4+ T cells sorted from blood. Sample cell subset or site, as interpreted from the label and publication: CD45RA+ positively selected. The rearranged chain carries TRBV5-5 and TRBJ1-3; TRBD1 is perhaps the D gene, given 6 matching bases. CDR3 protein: CASSLVGAAGNTIYF. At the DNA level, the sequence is TGTGCCAGCAGCTTGGTGGGGGCAGCGGGAAACACCATATATTTT.